The clone carrying this T cell receptor beta chain came up a few times. Antigen: not known. The entry originates in a study of memory CD4+ T cells and cytomegalovirus serostatus. Study information: This sample comes from healthy Belgian adults, under 10 CMV seropositive, roughly 22 seronegative.

Whole-study findings and limits: Of around 160 reported CMV TCRbeta sequences, under 70 were found in memory CD4+ repertoires. Suggested: most of the CMV-linked TCR signature lies in CD4+ memory cells.

Generated by immunoSEQ multiplex PCR, the TCRdb table keeps only in-frame clones and is missing some. The repertoire holds tens of thousands of clones, with around 76% as singletons. V lost 4 bases and J lost 5, with 18 bases in between. The length of the CDR3 is 15 residues. CDR1 and CDR2 (germline): SGHRS, YFSETQ. The sort gate was single viable CD3+CD4+CD8-CD45RO+ cells for memory CD4+ T cells. Sequenced sample: memory CD4+ T cells from blood. This chain connects TRBV5-1 to TRBJ1-2; a possible D gene is TRBD1 (6 bases). This clonotype was obtained from an adult in good health and CMV-seropositive. This CDR3 reads CASSRTGNEWYGYTF. The CDR3 DNA reads TGCGCCAGCAGCCGCACAGGGAATGAGTGGTATGGCTACACCTTC.